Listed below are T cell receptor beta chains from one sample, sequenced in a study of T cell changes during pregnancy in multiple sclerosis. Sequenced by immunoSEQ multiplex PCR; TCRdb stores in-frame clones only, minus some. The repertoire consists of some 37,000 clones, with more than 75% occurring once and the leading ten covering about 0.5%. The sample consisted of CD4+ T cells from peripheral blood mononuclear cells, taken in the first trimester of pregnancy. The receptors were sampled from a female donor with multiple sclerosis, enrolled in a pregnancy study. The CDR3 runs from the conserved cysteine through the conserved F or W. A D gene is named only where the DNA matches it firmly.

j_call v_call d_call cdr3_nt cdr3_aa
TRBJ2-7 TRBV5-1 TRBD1 TGCGCCAGCAGCTTGGCCGGACAGGGAAACGAGCAGTACTTC CASSLAGQGNEQYF
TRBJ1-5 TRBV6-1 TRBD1 TGTGCCAGCAGTTCTCTACAGGGGCGAGAGGGGCCCCAGCATTTT CASSSLQGREGPQHF
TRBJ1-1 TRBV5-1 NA TGCGCCAGCAGCTTGGCCGGGGGGAACACTGAAGCTTTCTTT CASSLAGGNTEAFF
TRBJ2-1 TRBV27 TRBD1 TGTGCCAGCAGTTTCGCCACAGGGGGTGAGCAGTTCTTC CASSFATGGEQFF
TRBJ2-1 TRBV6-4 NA TGTGCCAGTACCCGGCCCGCGGGTATCAATGAGCAGTTCTTC CASTRPAGINEQFF
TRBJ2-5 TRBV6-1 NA TGTGCCAGCAGTGATGTCAGGGGACGGCTGGAGACCCAGTACTTC CASSDVRGRLETQYF
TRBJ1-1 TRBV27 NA TGTGCCAGCAGGATTAGTGGGGGGATGAACACTGAAGCTTTCTTT CASRISGGMNTEAFF
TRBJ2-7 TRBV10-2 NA TGCGCCAGCAGTGAGTTAACAGGGCCCTACGAGCAGTACTTC CASSELTGPYEQYF
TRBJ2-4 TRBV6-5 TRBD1 TGTGCCAGCAGTAGACAGGGGGCAAACATTCAGTACTTC CASSRQGANIQYF
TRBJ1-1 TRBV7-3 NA TGTGCCAGCAGCTTAACCCAAACAGGGTTCGCTTTCTTT CASSLTQTGFAFF
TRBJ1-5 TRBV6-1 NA TGTGCCAGCAACCAGAATCAGCCCCAGCATTTT CASNQNQPQHF
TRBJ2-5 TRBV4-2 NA TGTGCCAGCAGCCACCCCGGGGGTCGAGAAGAGACCCAGTACTTC CASSHPGGREETQYF